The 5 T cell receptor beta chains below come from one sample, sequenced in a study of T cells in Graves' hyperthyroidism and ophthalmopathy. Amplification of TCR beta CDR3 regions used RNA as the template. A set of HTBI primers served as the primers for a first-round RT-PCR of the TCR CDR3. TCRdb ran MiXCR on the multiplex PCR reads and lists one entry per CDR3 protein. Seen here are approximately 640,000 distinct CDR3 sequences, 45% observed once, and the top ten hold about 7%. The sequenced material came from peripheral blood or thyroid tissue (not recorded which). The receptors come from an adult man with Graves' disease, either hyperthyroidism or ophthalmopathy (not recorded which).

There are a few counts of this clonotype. The CDR3 is CASSLFQASGQPQHF. CDR3 in DNA: TGTGCCAGCAGTTTATTCCAGGCTAGCGGGCAGCCCCAGCATTTT. The chain couples TRBV9 to TRBJ1-5, with D unresolved. The CDR3 extends over 15 amino acids. Per the germline V gene, CDR1 is SGDLS and CDR2 is YYNGEE. Trimming cost V 5 bases and J 7 bases, with 19 bases left between them.

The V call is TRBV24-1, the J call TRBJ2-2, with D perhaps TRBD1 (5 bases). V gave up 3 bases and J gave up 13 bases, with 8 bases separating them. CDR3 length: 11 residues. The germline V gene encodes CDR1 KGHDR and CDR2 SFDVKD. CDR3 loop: CATSDPTGLFF. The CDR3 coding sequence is TGTGCCACCAGTGATCCAACAGGGCTGTTTTTT.

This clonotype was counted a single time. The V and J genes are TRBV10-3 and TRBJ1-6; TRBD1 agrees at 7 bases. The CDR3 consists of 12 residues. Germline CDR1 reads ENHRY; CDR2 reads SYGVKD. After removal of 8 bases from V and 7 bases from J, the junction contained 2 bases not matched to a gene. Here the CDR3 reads CAIGTANSPLHF. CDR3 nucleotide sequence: TGTGCCATCGGGACAGCGAATTCACCCCTCCACTTT.

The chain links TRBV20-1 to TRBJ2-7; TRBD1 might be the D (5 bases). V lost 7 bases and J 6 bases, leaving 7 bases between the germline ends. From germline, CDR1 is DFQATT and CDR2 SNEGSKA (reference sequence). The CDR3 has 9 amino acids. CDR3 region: CSVQGEQYF. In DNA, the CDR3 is TGCAGTGTGCAGGGCGAGCAGTACTTC.

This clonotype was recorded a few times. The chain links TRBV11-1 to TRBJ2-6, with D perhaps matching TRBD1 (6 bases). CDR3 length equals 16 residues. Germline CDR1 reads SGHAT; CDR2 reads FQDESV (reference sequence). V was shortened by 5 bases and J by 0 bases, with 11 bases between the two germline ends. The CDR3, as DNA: TGTGCCAGCAGCCCTCCAGGGGTCTCTGGGGCCAACGTCCTGACTTTC. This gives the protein CASSPPGVSGANVLTF.